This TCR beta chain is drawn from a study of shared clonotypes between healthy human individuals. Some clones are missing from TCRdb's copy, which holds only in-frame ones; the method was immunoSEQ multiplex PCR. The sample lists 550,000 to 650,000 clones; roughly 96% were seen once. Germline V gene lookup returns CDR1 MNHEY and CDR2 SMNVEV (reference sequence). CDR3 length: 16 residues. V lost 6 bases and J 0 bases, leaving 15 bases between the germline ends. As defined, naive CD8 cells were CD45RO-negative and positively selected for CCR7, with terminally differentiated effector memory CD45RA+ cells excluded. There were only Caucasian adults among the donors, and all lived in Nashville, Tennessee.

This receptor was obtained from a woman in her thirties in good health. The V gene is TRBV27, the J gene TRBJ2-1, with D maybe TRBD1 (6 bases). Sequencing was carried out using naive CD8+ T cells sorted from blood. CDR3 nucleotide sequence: TGTGCCAGCAGGCCAGGGTTGGGGGCCTCCTACAATGAGCAGTTCTTC. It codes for CASRPGLGASYNEQFF.